The rows below give T cell receptor beta chains drawn from one sample of a study of radiation and T cells in renal cell carcinoma. Produced via immunoSEQ multiplex PCR; TCRdb's table is partial and in-frame only. The top ten hold 7.3% of the sample, which has over 45,000 clones, 60% to 85% seen once. The material sequenced was blood, taken from a patient whose treatment included radiotherapy and nephrectomy. All receptors derive from a man aged 60 to 75 with renal cell carcinoma. The CDR3 runs from the conserved cysteine through the conserved F or W. The D gene is left open where the match is weak. Clone size is shown for a subset of rows, as once, few, many or a class of expanded clone.

v_call: TRBV5-1
clone_size: -
j_call: TRBJ2-7
d_call: TRBD2
cdr3_nt: TGCGCCGGGGCGCGCACTAGCGGGGACTACGAGCAGTACTTC
cdr3_aa: CAGARTSGDYEQYF

v_call: TRBV15
clone_size: -
j_call: TRBJ2-2
d_call: -
cdr3_nt: TGTGCCACCAGCAGAGGCCTGGGAAACACCGGGGAGCTGTTTTTT
cdr3_aa: CATSRGLGNTGELFF

v_call: TRBV19
clone_size: once
j_call: TRBJ1-2
d_call: TRBD1
cdr3_nt: TGTGCCAGTAGTCCCTCCGACAGGGGGCGCGCGGAAGGCTACACCTTC
cdr3_aa: CASSPSDRGRAEGYTF

v_call: TRBV9
clone_size: once
j_call: TRBJ2-7
d_call: -
cdr3_nt: TGTGCCAGCCTACAGGTCGTGGATTACGAGCAGTACTTC
cdr3_aa: CASLQVVDYEQYF

v_call: TRBV10-3
clone_size: once
j_call: TRBJ1-5
d_call: -
cdr3_nt: TGTGCCATCAGTGAGTCGAATGATCAGCCCCAGCATTTT
cdr3_aa: CAISESNDQPQHF

v_call: TRBV7-9
clone_size: few
j_call: TRBJ2-1
d_call: -
cdr3_nt: TGTGCCAGCAGCCGGGACAGCGGGACAGACCCCTACAATGAGCAGTTCTTC
cdr3_aa: CASSRDSGTDPYNEQFF

v_call: TRBV4-3
clone_size: -
j_call: TRBJ2-1
d_call: -
cdr3_nt: TGCGCCAGCAGCCCAGGGAGTTCCTACAATGAGCAGTTCTTC
cdr3_aa: CASSPGSSYNEQFF

v_call: TRBV6-5
clone_size: -
j_call: TRBJ2-7
d_call: TRBD1
cdr3_nt: TGTGCCAGCAGTTACTCGTGGACAGGGGTCTACGAGCAGTACTTC
cdr3_aa: CASSYSWTGVYEQYF

v_call: TRBV4-3
clone_size: -
j_call: TRBJ1-2
d_call: -
cdr3_nt: TGCGCCAGCAGCCAATCACGGGGGTTTGCTGATGGCTACACCTTC
cdr3_aa: CASSQSRGFADGYTF

v_call: TRBV11-2
clone_size: -
j_call: TRBJ2-1
d_call: TRBD2
cdr3_nt: TGTGCCAGCAGCTCGGGACTAGCGGGACCTCCGAGCTACAATGAGCAGTTCTTC
cdr3_aa: CASSSGLAGPPSYNEQFF

v_call: TRBV19
clone_size: -
j_call: TRBJ1-3
d_call: -
cdr3_nt: TGTGCCAGTATCGACAGAGCTTGGAGCTCTGGAAACACCATATATTTT
cdr3_aa: CASIDRAWSSGNTIYF

v_call: TRBV29-1
clone_size: -
j_call: TRBJ2-7
d_call: -
cdr3_nt: TGCAGCGTTGAAGATCCCGCTGAGGCCTACGAGCAGTACTTC
cdr3_aa: CSVEDPAEAYEQYF

v_call: TRBV29-1
clone_size: few
j_call: TRBJ1-1
d_call: -
cdr3_nt: TGCAGCGGTGGGGATAACACTGAAGCTTTCTTT
cdr3_aa: CSGGDNTEAFF

v_call: TRBV7-9
clone_size: few
j_call: TRBJ2-6
d_call: TRBD1
cdr3_nt: TGTGCCAGCAGCCAATCCGGGACAGGGTCTGTTCTCTGGGCCAACGTCCTGACTTTC
cdr3_aa: CASSQSGTGSVLWANVLTF

v_call: TRBV4-3
clone_size: -
j_call: TRBJ2-7
d_call: -
cdr3_nt: TGCGCCAGCAGCCCTGTAGGCGGGGGCAGCTGGGAAGCGCAGTACTTC
cdr3_aa: CASSPVGGGSWEAQYF

v_call: TRBV30
clone_size: -
j_call: TRBJ2-1
d_call: -
cdr3_nt: TGTGCCTGGGCACGGGGCGGATACATTACCTACAATGAGCAGTTCTTC
cdr3_aa: CAWARGGYITYNEQFF

v_call: TRBV18
clone_size: -
j_call: TRBJ2-3
d_call: -
cdr3_nt: TGTGCCAGCCGGAGGGGGGATACGCAGTATTTT
cdr3_aa: CASRRGDTQYF

v_call: TRBV5-4
clone_size: -
j_call: TRBJ1-2
d_call: -
cdr3_nt: TGTGCCAGCAGGCCCCCAACTGCCGGGACCGCCTATGGCTACACCTTC
cdr3_aa: CASRPPTAGTAYGYTF

v_call: TRBV10-3
clone_size: -
j_call: TRBJ2-5
d_call: -
cdr3_nt: TGTGCCATCAGCTCCGGGACCCATGAAGAGACCCAGTACTTC
cdr3_aa: CAISSGTHEETQYF

v_call: TRBV30
clone_size: -
j_call: TRBJ2-3
d_call: -
cdr3_nt: TGTGCCTGGAGTGTCAACAGGGCCACAGATACGCAGTATTTT
cdr3_aa: CAWSVNRATDTQYF

v_call: TRBV5-4
clone_size: once
j_call: TRBJ2-5
d_call: TRBD2
cdr3_nt: TGTGCCAGCAGCCCGGGGGGGGCTAGCCCTCAAGAGACCCAGTACTTC
cdr3_aa: CASSPGGASPQETQYF

v_call: TRBV9
clone_size: -
j_call: TRBJ2-1
d_call: -
cdr3_nt: TGTGCCAGCAGCGGGGACCAAAAGACATACAATGAGCAGTTCTTC
cdr3_aa: CASSGDQKTYNEQFF

v_call: TRBV2
clone_size: -
j_call: TRBJ2-3
d_call: -
cdr3_nt: TGTGCCAGCAGGGACAGCCCAGCGGGGACAGATACGCAGTATTTT
cdr3_aa: CASRDSPAGTDTQYF

v_call: TRBV9
clone_size: few
j_call: TRBJ1-4
d_call: -
cdr3_nt: TGTGCCAGCAGCGTAGGAGGGGGGAGCGGTGAAAAACTGTTTTTT
cdr3_aa: CASSVGGGSGEKLFF

v_call: TRBV10-2
clone_size: -
j_call: TRBJ1-1
d_call: TRBD1
cdr3_nt: TGCGCCAGCAGTGCGGGACAGGGGGGAAACACTGAAGCTTTCTTT
cdr3_aa: CASSAGQGGNTEAFF

v_call: TRBV5-1
clone_size: -
j_call: TRBJ2-2
d_call: TRBD1
cdr3_nt: TGCGCCAGCAGCCCTGACAGGGTGGACACCGGGGAGCTGTTTTTT
cdr3_aa: CASSPDRVDTGELFF

v_call: TRBV10-2
clone_size: -
j_call: TRBJ1-3
d_call: -
cdr3_nt: TGCGCCAGCAGTGAAGGGGGAAACACCATATATTTT
cdr3_aa: CASSEGGNTIYF

v_call: TRBV29-1
clone_size: few
j_call: TRBJ1-1
d_call: -
cdr3_nt: TGCAGCGTTGTAGCAAGGAACGTTGAAGCTTTCTTT
cdr3_aa: CSVVARNVEAFF

v_call: TRBV9
clone_size: -
j_call: TRBJ1-1
d_call: -
cdr3_nt: TGTGCCAGCAGCGTAGCGGACACAGGGTCGGTCACTGAAGCTTTCTTT
cdr3_aa: CASSVADTGSVTEAFF

v_call: TRBV5-1
clone_size: -
j_call: TRBJ1-3
d_call: -
cdr3_nt: TGCGCCAGCAAGATGGGGAGCTCTGGAAACACCATATATTTT
cdr3_aa: CASKMGSSGNTIYF